The sample holds one count of the clone carrying this T cell receptor beta chain. What it recognizes is unknown. The sample originates from a study of T cell responses to AZD1222 COVID-19 vaccine. Sequencing was performed with immunoSEQ multiplex PCR; in TCRdb, only in-frame clones are kept and a portion is missing. The data contain approximately 150,000 clones, 75% to 95% of them singletons. Study conclusions and caveats: The study sampled repertoires only after the peak T cell response. Spike-specific TCR breadth and depth rose after two AZD1222 doses. Baseline testing showed seropositivity in only a handful of AZD1222 recipients.

The TCR was taken from an adult who received the AZD1222 COVID-19 vaccine. Source: peripheral blood, taken 28 days after the second AZD1222 dose.

CDR3 bases: TGTGCCAGCAGTTACCCACCTACTCTAAAGAACACTGAAGCTTTCTTT. Translation: CASSYPPTLKNTEAFF. The chain combines TRBV6-6 with TRBJ1-1; D is unclear. The germline V gene encodes CDR1 MNHNY and CDR2 SVGAGI (reference sequence). Trimming took 2 bases from V and 1 from J, leaving 14 bases between them. CDR3 length: 16 residues.